Listed here are 10 T cell receptor beta chains from one sample, sequenced in a study of response to subunit inactivated influenza vaccine (dated by TCRdb to the late 2010s). Library generation was performed with RT-PCR. Sequenced on an Illumina HiSeq 2500. In-frame beta chains were kept once TCRdb had trimmed the public reads at Q25 with fastp and called clones with MiXCR. Each record represents a unique CDR3 protein, reported with the most common genes and DNA among its rows. The sample has more than 600,000 distinct CDR3 sequences on record, around 20% of them singletons. The ten largest clones add up to 11% of the sample. This specimen consisted of PBMCs from blood, obtained roughly 5 days after vaccination. These receptors were collected from a man aged 45-60 years who received an inactivated influenza vaccine. Donor details come from another sample of the same person, matched by shared clones.

V usage is TRBV12-3 or TRBV12-4 and J usage is TRBJ2-1; possibly TRBD2 for D (6 bases). The CDR3 covers 15 residues. V lost 3 bases and J 4 bases, leaving 13 bases between the germline ends. The CDR3 DNA follows: TGTGCCAGCAGTTTTGGCGGGATAAGGTACAATGAGCAGTTCTTC. Translation gives CASSFGGIRYNEQFF.

V gene TRBV9 combines with J gene TRBJ2-7; 9 positions match TRBD2. From germline, CDR1 is SGDLS and CDR2 YYNGEE. The CDR3 length is 16 residues. Losses at the gene ends were 6 bases for V and 4 bases for J; bases not matched to a gene: 14. The CDR3 is CASTPTLAGAPYEQYF. In nucleotides, the CDR3 is TGTGCCAGCACCCCAACCTTAGCGGGGGCCCCTTACGAGCAGTACTTC.

This clonotype has a count of ten or more. CDR3 sequence: CASSTLDIYEQYF. CDR3 DNA: TGTGCCAGCAGCACCCTGGACATCTACGAGCAGTACTTC. This chain joins TRBV12-3 or TRBV12-4 and TRBJ2-7, with D perhaps TRBD1 (5 bases). Deletions cut 6 bases from V and 3 bases from J, with 12 bases between. The CDR3 is 13 amino acids.

This clonotype came up once. Mismatch with germline at one junction end may stem from a read error. The chain joins TRBV29-1 to TRBJ2-3; TRBD2 aligns across 9 bases. Per germline, CDR1 SQVTM and CDR2 ANQGSEA. The CDR3 consists of 16 residues. In nucleotides, the CDR3 is TGCAGCGCACCGAGACTAGCGGTGGGATCCACATATACGCAGTATTTT. This translates into CSAPRLAVGSTYTQYF.

This clonotype showed up many times. The chain couples TRBV24-1 to TRBJ1-1, with TRBD1 identical over 7 bases. This CDR3 is built from 16 residues. The V gene end was trimmed by 5 bases and the J gene end by 0 bases; junction bases not matched to a gene: 8. Germline values: CDR1 KGHDR, CDR2 SFDVKD. The chain's CDR3 is CATSGIGTDMNTEAFF. For the CDR3, the DNA is TGTGCCACCAGTGGTATCGGGACAGATATGAACACTGAAGCTTTCTTT.

At least ten counts were recorded for this clonotype. CDR3 DNA sequence: TGTGCCAGCAGTTTAGTACAGGGTCCCTACGAGCAGTACTTC. As protein: CASSLVQGPYEQYF. The V call is TRBV12-3 or TRBV12-4, the J call TRBJ2-7; maybe TRBD1 (6 bases). The CDR3 sequence is 14 residues long. The V gene lost 1 base and the J gene lost 2 bases, with 9 bases spanning the gap.

Only a few counts were recorded for this clonotype. This chain joins TRBV20-1 and TRBJ1-6; TRBD1 might be the D (6 bases). The CDR3 loop spans 12 amino acids. Germline V gives CDR1 DFQATT, CDR2 SNEGSKA (reference sequence). With 3 bases removed from V and 9 bases from J, the gap between germline ends came to 9 bases. This chain's CDR3 is CSASGGASPLHF. In nucleotides, the CDR3 is TGCAGTGCTAGCGGGGGGGCTTCACCCCTCCACTTT.

The chain employs TRBV21-1 and TRBJ2-7; TRBD1 reflects the table's D call only, with no check against the DNA. TRBV21-1 has pseudogene status. CDR3 size: 16 residues. CDR3 nucleotide sequence: TGTGCCAGCAGCAAAAAGCGAATCTTCCGGGGCTACGAGCAGTACTTC. This gives the protein CASSKKRIFRGYEQYF.

This sequence joins TRBV12-3 or TRBV12-4 and TRBJ2-7; 8 bases are shared with TRBD1. The V and J ends lost 2 bases and 4 bases, in that order; junction bases with no gene match: 4. CDR3 length: 14 residues. CDR3 bases: TGTGCCAGCAGTTTATGGACAGGGATTTACGAGCAGTACTTC. Its protein product is CASSLWTGIYEQYF.

The chain links TRBV7-3 to TRBJ2-3; 7 bases map to TRBD2. Germline V gene data show CDR1 as SGHTA and CDR2 as FQGTGA. J gave up 4 bases and V 4 bases, and 5 bases lay outside the gene matches. CDR3 length equals 14 residues. Here the CDR3 reads CASSSRGGADTQYF. Written as DNA, the CDR3 is TGTGCCAGCAGCTCCCGGGGAGGGGCAGATACGCAGTATTTT. Variable domain in full (rest from reference TRBV7-3 and TRBJ2-3): GAGVSQTPSNKVTEKGKYVELRCDPISGHTALYWYRQSLGQGPEFLIYFQGTGAADDSGLPNDRFFAVRPEGSVSTLKIQRTERGDSAVYLCASSSRGGADTQYFGPGTRLTVL.